This T cell receptor beta chain was obtained from a study of blood T cell repertoires in COVID-19. Overall study context: Specimens from acute and convalescent COVID-19 originated in the United States, Italy and Spain.

Each participant's cohort was designated according to participant-reported clinical history. The CDR3 has 13 amino acids. Deletions cut 0 bases from V and 11 bases from J, with 14 bases between. Germline CDR1 SGHNT, CDR2 YYREEE (reference sequence). Here immunoSEQ multiplex PCR was the method, and the copy in TCRdb shows in-frame clones only, minus some. This table holds more than 60,000 clones, around 90% found once. The receptor was isolated from a middle-aged woman who had recovered from COVID-19. The specimen was PBMCs or T cells enriched from blood (not recorded which). The rearrangement uses TRBV5-4 and TRBJ1-1, with D uncertain. The CDR3 region is CASSLDWASEAFF. DNA for the CDR3: TGTGCCAGCAGCTTGGACTGGGCGAGTGAGGCTTTCTTT.